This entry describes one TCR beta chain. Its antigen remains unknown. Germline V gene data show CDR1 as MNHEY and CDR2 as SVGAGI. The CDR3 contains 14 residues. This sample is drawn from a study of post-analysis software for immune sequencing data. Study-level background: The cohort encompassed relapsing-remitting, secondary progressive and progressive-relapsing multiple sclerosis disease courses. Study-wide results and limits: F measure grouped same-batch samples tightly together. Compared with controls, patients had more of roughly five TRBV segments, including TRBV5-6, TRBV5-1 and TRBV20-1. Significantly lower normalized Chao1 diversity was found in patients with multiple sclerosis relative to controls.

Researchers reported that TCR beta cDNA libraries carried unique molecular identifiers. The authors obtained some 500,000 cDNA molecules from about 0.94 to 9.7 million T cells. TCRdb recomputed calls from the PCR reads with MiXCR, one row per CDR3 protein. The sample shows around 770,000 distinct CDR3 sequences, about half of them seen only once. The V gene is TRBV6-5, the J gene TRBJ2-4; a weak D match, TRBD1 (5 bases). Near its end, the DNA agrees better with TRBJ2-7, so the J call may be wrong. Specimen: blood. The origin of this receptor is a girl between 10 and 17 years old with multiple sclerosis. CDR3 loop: CASSYSNQGHEQYF. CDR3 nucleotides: TGTGCCAGCAGTTACTCGAATCAGGGCCACGAGCAGTACTTC.